The next 7 T cell receptor beta chains were all read from a single sample in a study of blood T cell repertoires in COVID-19. Here immunoSEQ multiplex PCR was the method, and the copy in TCRdb shows in-frame clones only, minus some. In the table there are fewer than 250,000 clones, approximately 83% of which are singletons. The sequencing sample was made of peripheral blood. These receptors all stem from a woman in her fifties or sixties with acute or convalescent COVID-19.

The CDR3 DNA follows: TGTGCCAGCAGCTTAAACCCCTCAGGCGAGCAGTACTTC. Protein: CASSLNPSGEQYF. The rearrangement uses TRBV7-3 and TRBJ2-7, with no clear D. Between the trimmed V and J ends, which lost 1 base and 6 bases, there was a span of 10 bases. The CDR3 runs to 13 residues. Germline V gives CDR1 SGHTA, CDR2 FQGTGA.

This clone was recorded at least ten times. This sample includes further DNA sequences coding for the same CDR3. V and J are TRBV18 and TRBJ2-7, with 7 positions matching TRBD1. Germline loops: CDR1 KGHSH, CDR2 LQKENI. J lost 6 bases, V lost 3 bases, and 2 bases had no gene match. The CDR3 sequence is 12 residues long. The CDR3 here is CASSPGTVEQYF. As DNA, the CDR3 is TGTGCCAGCTCACCCGGGACAGTCGAGCAGTACTTC.

This chain uses TRBV28 with TRBJ2-1; weak D call: TRBD2 (7 bases). CDR1 and CDR2 (germline): MDHEN, SYDVKM. V shed 3 bases and J shed 9 bases, with 18 bases lying between them. There are 15 residues in the CDR3. The CDR3 protein is CASSFTLGGEGEQFF. The CDR3 DNA follows: TGTGCCAGCAGTTTCACCTTAGGGGGGGAGGGTGAGCAGTTCTTC.

The V and J genes are TRBV30 and TRBJ2-5; TRBD1 matches 7 bases. The CDR3 loop spans 13 amino acids. Losses at the gene ends were 5 bases for V and 9 bases for J; bases not matched to a gene: 12. Germline loops: CDR1 GTSNPN, CDR2 SVGIG (reference sequence). The CDR3: CAWGTGVQVAQYF. The CDR3, as DNA: TGTGCCTGGGGTACAGGGGTCCAAGTCGCCCAGTACTTC.

V is TRBV28 and J is TRBJ1-6, with D possibly being TRBD1 (5 bases). This CDR3 spans 13 amino acids. In germline, CDR1 is MDHEN, CDR2 SYDVKM. V lost 3 bases and J lost 7, with 7 bases in between. The DNA for the CDR3 is TGTGCCAGCAGTTTTTCAGGGAATTCACCCCTCCACTTT. It codes for CASSFSGNSPLHF. Drawing the rest from reference TRBV28 and TRBJ1-6, the complete variable domain is DVKVTQSSRYLVKRTGEKVFLECVQDMDHENMFWYRQDPGLGLRLIYFSYDVKMKEKGDIPEGYSVSREKKERFSLILESASTNQTSMYLCASSFSGNSPLHFGNGTRLTVT.

V and J are TRBV6-1 and TRBJ1-3; no definite D call. CDR1 MNHNS and CDR2 SASEGT come from the germline V gene. The CDR3 extends over 16 amino acids. The V gene lost 3 bases and the J gene lost 0 bases, with 12 bases spanning the gap. CDR3 sequence reads: CASSEIQQLSGNTIYF. The CDR3, as DNA: TGTGCCAGCAGTGAGATTCAACAGCTCTCTGGAAACACCATATATTTT.

This chain joins TRBV27 and TRBJ2-7; TRBD2 matches at 14 bases. CDR1 is MNHEY and CDR2 is SMNVEV in the germline V gene (reference sequence). There are 20 residues in the CDR3. The V gene end was trimmed by 4 bases and the J gene end by 1 base; junction bases not matched to a gene: 15. The CDR3 reads CASSSFSPRTSGRYSYEQYF. DNA for the CDR3: TGTGCCAGCAGTTCCTTCTCACCTCGGACTAGCGGGAGGTATTCCTACGAGCAGTACTTC.